The rows below give T cell receptor beta chains drawn from one sample of a study of T-cell memory formation after mild COVID-19. Using its own MiXCR run on the 5' RACE reads, TCRdb lists one record per CDR3 protein. Here the sample spans almost 550,000 distinct CDR3 sequences, roughly 21% being singletons. The specimen sequenced was PBMCs or a T cell subset sorted from them (not recorded which). The receptors were sampled from an adult woman who had mild COVID-19 (a few samples of this study predate the infection). Cell type and time point are not known. Each CDR3 is given with its conserved first and last residue. D genes are given only for firm matches. Size values are once, few and many counts, or a class for expanded clones, and some rows have none.

TRBD1 | TRBJ2-7 | TRBV20-1 | few | CSAREGTDFYEQYF | TGCAGTGCTAGAGAGGGGACAGACTTCTACGAGCAGTACTTC
NA | TRBJ2-1 | TRBV5-1 | few | CASSLGQGWEQFF | TGCGCCAGCAGCTTGGGTCAGGGATGGGAGCAGTTCTTC
NA | TRBJ1-2 | TRBV2 | few | CASEGTGNYGYTF | TGTGCCAGCGAGGGAACAGGGAACTATGGCTACACCTTC
NA | TRBJ1-3 | TRBV5-1 | few | CASSLDGRSGNTIYF | TGCGCCAGCAGCTTAGACGGACGCTCTGGAAACACCATATATTTT
NA | TRBJ1-2 | TRBV29-1 | NA | CSVDFGAEEGYGYTF | TGCAGCGTTGACTTTGGGGCGGAGGAGGGCTATGGCTACACCTTC
NA | TRBJ2-1 | TRBV24-1 | NA | CATSDRGGFHEQFF | TGTGCCACCAGTGATAGGGGGGGGTTTCATGAGCAGTTCTTC
TRBD1 | TRBJ1-1 | TRBV20-1 | few | CSARPGTENTEAFF | TGCAGTGCTAGACCCGGGACAGAGAACACTGAAGCTTTCTTT
NA | TRBJ1-1 | TRBV9 | few | CASSVVEYTEAFF | TGTGCCAGCAGCGTAGTGGAGTACACTGAAGCTTTCTTT
NA | TRBJ1-2 | TRBV20-1 | many | CSARGGDGYTF | TGCAGTGCTAGGGGAGGGGATGGCTACACCTTC
TRBD2 | TRBJ2-7 | TRBV27 | NA | CATGLAGGLTYEQYF | TGTGCCACCGGACTAGCGGGGGGATTAACCTACGAGCAGTACTTC
TRBD2 | TRBJ2-7 | TRBV12-3/TRBV12-4 | NA | CASAAGLGPYEQYF | TGTGCCAGCGCGGCTGGACTAGGCCCCTACGAGCAGTACTTC
NA | TRBJ2-5 | TRBV20-1 | few | CSVIHGGAKETQYF | TGCAGTGTCATTCATGGCGGGGCCAAAGAGACCCAGTACTTC
TRBD1 | TRBJ2-1 | TRBV12-3/TRBV12-4 | NA | CASSLVGQGNNEQFF | TGTGCCAGCAGCTTAGTGGGACAGGGGAACAATGAGCAGTTCTTC
TRBD2 | TRBJ2-1 | TRBV27 | many | CASRRTSRNEQFF | TGTGCCAGCAGGCGGACTAGCCGCAATGAGCAGTTCTTC
NA | TRBJ2-7 | TRBV4-1 | few | CASSQGGYSYEQYF | TGCGCCAGCAGCCAAGGGGGGTACTCCTACGAGCAGTACTTC
TRBD1 | TRBJ1-2 | TRBV12-3/TRBV12-4 | NA | CASSWDRGEGYTF | TGTGCCAGCAGTTGGGACAGGGGAGAAGGCTACACCTTC
TRBD1 | TRBJ1-1 | TRBV5-1 | few | CASSATGTGMNTEAFF | TGCGCCAGCAGCGCCACCGGGACAGGCATGAACACTGAAGCTTTCTTT
NA | TRBJ1-2 | TRBV24-1 | few | CATSGRANYGYTF | TGTGCCACCAGTGGCAGAGCTAACTATGGCTACACCTTC
NA | TRBJ2-7 | TRBV6-6 | few | CATWGQSTYEQYF | TGTGCCACCTGGGGCCAAAGTACCTACGAGCAGTACTTC
NA | TRBJ1-2 | TRBV5-1 | NA | CASSRDGTPNYGYTF | TGCGCCAGCAGCCGAGATGGGACACCAAACTATGGCTACACCTTC
TRBD1 | TRBJ1-2 | TRBV2 | NA | CASIGQGGHYGYTF | TGTGCCAGCATCGGACAGGGGGGTCACTATGGCTACACCTTC
NA | TRBJ2-3 | TRBV12-3/TRBV12-4 | few | CASSFAGGGPDTQYF | TGTGCCAGCAGTTTCGCTGGTGGGGGGCCAGATACGCAGTATTTT
NA | TRBJ1-2 | TRBV14 | NA | CASSPINQAGWGYTF | TGTGCCAGCAGCCCTATTAACCAGGCAGGGTGGGGCTACACCTTC
NA | TRBJ1-2 | TRBV11-2 | few | CASSPSAEYGYTF | TGTGCCAGCAGCCCAAGCGCAGAGTATGGCTACACCTTC
NA | TRBJ1-1 | TRBV5-4 | NA | CASSFYRDTEAFF | TGTGCCAGCAGCTTTTACAGGGACACTGAAGCTTTCTTT
NA | TRBJ2-4 | TRBV3-1 | few | CASSLTGDQNIQYF | TGTGCCAGCAGCCTGACGGGAGACCAAAACATTCAGTACTTC
TRBD2 | TRBJ2-4 | TRBV12-3/TRBV12-4 | many | CATTPASGLLAKNIQYF | TGTGCCACCACGCCCGCTAGCGGTCTTCTAGCCAAAAACATTCAGTACTTC
TRBD1 | TRBJ2-1 | TRBV5-6 | few | CASSWGQKSSYNEQFF | TGTGCCAGCAGCTGGGGACAGAAGAGCTCCTACAATGAGCAGTTCTTC
NA | TRBJ1-1 | TRBV2 | NA | CASSLGPGGGNTEAFF | TGTGCCAGCAGCCTGGGGCCGGGCGGTGGGAACACTGAAGCTTTCTTT
NA | TRBJ1-4 | TRBV7-8 | few | CASSLYGANVGEKLFF | TGTGCCAGCAGCTTGTACGGGGCCAACGTGGGGGAAAAACTGTTTTTT
NA | TRBJ2-1 | TRBV5-1 | many | CASSYGGGSYNEQFF | TGCGCCAGCAGTTATGGAGGGGGCTCCTACAATGAGCAGTTCTTC